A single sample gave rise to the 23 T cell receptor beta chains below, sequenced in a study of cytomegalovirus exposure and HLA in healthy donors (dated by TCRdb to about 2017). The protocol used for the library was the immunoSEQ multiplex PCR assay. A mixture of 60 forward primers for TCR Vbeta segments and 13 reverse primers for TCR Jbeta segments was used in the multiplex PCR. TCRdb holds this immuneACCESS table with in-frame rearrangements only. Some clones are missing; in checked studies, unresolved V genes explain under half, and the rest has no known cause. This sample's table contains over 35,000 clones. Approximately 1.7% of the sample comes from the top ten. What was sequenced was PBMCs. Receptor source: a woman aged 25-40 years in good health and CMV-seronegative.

The CDR3 region is CASSYSTNGFAQYF. The CDR3 DNA is TGTGCCAGCAGTTACTCGACTAATGGGTTTGCCCAGTACTTC. The rearrangement links TRBV6-6 to TRBJ2-5; D perhaps matches TRBD2 (5 bases). Trimming left V 0 bases short and J 9 bases short, with 14 bases between. CDR3 size: 14 residues. Per the germline V gene, CDR1 is MNHNY and CDR2 is SVGAGI (reference sequence).

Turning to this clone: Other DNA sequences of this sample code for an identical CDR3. In DNA form, the CDR3 reads TGTGCCTTATCCCGGGGGGAACCCTACGAGCAGTACTTC. Its translation is CALSRGEPYEQYF. The V call is TRBV30, the J call TRBJ2-7; 7 bases are a match to TRBD2. CDR3 length: 13 residues. The germline V gene has CDR1 GTSNPN and CDR2 SVGIG (reference sequence). V gave up 7 bases and J gave up 2 bases; unmatched junction bases: 8.

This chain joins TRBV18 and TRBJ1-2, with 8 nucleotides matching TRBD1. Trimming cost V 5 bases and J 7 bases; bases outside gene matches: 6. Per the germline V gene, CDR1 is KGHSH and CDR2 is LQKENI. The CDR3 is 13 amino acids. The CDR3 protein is CASSDQGASGYTF. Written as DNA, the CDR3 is TGTGCCAGCTCAGATCAGGGGGCGAGTGGCTACACCTTC.

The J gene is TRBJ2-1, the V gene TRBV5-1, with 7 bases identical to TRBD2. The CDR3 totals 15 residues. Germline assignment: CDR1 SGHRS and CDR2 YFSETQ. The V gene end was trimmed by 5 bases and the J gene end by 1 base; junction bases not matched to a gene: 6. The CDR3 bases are TGCGCCAGCAGGGAGCGGGAAGCTTCCTACAATGAGCAGTTCTTC. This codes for CASREREASYNEQFF.

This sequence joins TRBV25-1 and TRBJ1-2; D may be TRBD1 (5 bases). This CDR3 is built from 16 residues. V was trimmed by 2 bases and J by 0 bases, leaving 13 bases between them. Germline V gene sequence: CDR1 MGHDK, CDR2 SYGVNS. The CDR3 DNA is TGTGCCAGCAGTGAAAGGCTCGGGACTGCTAACTATGGCTACACCTTC. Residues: CASSERLGTANYGYTF.

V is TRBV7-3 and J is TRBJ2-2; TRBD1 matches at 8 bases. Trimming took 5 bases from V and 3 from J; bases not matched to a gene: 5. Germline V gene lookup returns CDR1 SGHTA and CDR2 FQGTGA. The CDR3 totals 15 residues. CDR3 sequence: CASSARQGHTGELFF. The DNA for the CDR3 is TGTGCCAGCAGCGCGAGACAGGGGCACACCGGGGAGCTGTTTTTT.

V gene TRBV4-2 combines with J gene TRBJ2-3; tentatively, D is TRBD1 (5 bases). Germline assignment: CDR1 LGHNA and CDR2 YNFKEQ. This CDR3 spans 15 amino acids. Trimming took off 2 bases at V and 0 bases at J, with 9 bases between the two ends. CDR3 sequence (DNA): TGTGCCAGCAGCCAATGGGGCACGAGCACAGATACGCAGTATTTT. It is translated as CASSQWGTSTDTQYF.

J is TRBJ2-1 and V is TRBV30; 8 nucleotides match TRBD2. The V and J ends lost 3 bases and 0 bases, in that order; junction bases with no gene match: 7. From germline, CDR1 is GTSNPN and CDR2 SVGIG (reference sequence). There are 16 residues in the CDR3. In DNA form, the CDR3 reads TGTGCCTGGAGCATCGGGACTAGAGGCTCCTACAATGAGCAGTTCTTC. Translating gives CAWSIGTRGSYNEQFF.

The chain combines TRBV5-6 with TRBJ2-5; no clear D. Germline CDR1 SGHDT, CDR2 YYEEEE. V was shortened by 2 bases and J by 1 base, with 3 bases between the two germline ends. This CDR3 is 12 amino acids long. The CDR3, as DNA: TGTGCCAGCAGCTTCTCCCAAGAGACCCAGTACTTC. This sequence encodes CASSFSQETQYF.

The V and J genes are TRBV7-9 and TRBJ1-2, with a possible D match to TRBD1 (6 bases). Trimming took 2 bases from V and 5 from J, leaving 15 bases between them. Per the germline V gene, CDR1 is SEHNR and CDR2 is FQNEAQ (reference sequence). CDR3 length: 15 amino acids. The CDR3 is CASSLYQGMDYGYTF. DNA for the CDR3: TGTGCCAGCAGCTTATATCAGGGGATGGATTATGGCTACACCTTC.

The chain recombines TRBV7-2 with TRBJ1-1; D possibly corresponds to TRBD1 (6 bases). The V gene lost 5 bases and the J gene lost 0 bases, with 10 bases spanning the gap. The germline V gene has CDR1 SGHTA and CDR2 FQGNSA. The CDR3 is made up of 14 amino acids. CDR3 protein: CASSLGQLNTEAFF. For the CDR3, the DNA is TGTGCCAGCAGCCTCGGACAGCTGAACACTGAAGCTTTCTTT.

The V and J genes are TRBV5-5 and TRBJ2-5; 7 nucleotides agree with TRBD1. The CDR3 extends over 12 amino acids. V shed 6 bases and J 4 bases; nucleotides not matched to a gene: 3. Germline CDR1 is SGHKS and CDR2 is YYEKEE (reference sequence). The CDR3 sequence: CASTRTGETQYF. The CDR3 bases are TGTGCCAGCACCCGGACAGGAGAGACCCAGTACTTC.

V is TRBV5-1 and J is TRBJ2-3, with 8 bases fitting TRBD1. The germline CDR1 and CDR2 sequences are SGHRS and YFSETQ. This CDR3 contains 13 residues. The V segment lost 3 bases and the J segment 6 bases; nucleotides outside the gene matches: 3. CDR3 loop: CASSSQGADTQYF. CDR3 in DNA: TGCGCCAGCAGCTCTCAGGGGGCGGATACGCAGTATTTT.

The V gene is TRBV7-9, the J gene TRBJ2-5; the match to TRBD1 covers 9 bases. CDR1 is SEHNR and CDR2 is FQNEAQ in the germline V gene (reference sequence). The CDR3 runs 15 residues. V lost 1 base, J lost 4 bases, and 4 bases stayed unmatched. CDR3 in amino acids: CASSLGTGGRETQYF. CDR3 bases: TGTGCCAGCAGCTTAGGAACAGGGGGCCGAGAGACCCAGTACTTC.

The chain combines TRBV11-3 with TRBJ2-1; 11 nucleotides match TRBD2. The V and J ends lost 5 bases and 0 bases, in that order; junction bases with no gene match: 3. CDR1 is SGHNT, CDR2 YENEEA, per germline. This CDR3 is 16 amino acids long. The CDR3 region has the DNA TGTGCCAGCAGCCCGGGACTAGCGGTCTCCTACAATGAGCAGTTCTTC. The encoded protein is CASSPGLAVSYNEQFF.

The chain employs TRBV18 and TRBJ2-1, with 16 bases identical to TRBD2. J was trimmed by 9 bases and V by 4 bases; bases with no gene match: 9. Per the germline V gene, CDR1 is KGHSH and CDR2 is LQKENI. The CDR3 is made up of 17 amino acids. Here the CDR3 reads CASSRTGTSGREGEQFF. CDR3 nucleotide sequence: TGTGCCAGCTCACGTACCGGGACTAGCGGGAGGGAAGGTGAGCAGTTCTTC.

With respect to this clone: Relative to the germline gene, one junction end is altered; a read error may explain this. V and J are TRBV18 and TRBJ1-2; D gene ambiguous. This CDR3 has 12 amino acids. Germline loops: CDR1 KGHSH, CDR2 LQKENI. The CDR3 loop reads CASSPPAVPPAF. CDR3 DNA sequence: TGTGCCAGCTCACCACCCGCGGTCCCCCCCGCCTTC.

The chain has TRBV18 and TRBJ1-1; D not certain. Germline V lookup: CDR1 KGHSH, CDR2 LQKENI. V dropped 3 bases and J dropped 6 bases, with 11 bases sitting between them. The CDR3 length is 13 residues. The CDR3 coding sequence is TGTGCCAGCTCACCGGGAGGTGGGGCTGAAGCTTTCTTT. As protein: CASSPGGGAEAFF.

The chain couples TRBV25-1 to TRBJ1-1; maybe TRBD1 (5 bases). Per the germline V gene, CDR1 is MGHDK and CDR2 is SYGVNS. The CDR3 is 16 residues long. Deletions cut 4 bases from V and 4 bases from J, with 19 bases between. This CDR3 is CASSAGQGRYGTEAFF. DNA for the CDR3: TGTGCCAGCAGTGCAGGTCAGGGTCGGTATGGCACTGAAGCTTTCTTT.

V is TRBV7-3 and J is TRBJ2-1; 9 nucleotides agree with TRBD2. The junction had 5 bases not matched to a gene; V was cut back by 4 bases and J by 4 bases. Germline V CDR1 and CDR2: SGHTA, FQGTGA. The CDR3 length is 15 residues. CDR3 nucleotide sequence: TGTGCCAGCAGCTCGAGCGGGAGGAAATACAATGAGCAGTTCTTC. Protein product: CASSSSGRKYNEQFF.

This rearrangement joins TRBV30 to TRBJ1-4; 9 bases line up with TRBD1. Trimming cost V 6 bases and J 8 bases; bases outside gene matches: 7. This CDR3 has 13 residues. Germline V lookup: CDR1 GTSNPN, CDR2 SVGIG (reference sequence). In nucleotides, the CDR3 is TGTGCCTGCCACAGGGGGCCAGGAGAAAAACTGTTTTTT. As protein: CACHRGPGEKLFF. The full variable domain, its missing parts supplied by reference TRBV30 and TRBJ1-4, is SQTIHQWPATLVQPVGSPLSLECTVEGTSNPNLYWYRQAAGRGLQLLFYSVGIGQISSEVPQNLSASRPQDRQFILSSKKLLLSDSGFYLCACHRGPGEKLFFGSGTQLSVL.

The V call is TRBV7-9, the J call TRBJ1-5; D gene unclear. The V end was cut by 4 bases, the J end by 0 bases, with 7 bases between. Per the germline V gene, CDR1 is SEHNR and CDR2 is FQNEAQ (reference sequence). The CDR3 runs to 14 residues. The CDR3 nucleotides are TGTGCCAGCAGCTCGCTCGGTAGCAATCAGCCCCAGCATTTT. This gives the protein CASSSLGSNQPQHF.

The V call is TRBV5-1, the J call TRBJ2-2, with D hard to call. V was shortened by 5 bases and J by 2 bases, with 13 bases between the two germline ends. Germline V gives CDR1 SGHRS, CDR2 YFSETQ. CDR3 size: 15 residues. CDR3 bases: TGCGCCAGCAGTGACCGAACAGTCAACACCGGGGAGCTGTTTTTT. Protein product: CASSDRTVNTGELFF.